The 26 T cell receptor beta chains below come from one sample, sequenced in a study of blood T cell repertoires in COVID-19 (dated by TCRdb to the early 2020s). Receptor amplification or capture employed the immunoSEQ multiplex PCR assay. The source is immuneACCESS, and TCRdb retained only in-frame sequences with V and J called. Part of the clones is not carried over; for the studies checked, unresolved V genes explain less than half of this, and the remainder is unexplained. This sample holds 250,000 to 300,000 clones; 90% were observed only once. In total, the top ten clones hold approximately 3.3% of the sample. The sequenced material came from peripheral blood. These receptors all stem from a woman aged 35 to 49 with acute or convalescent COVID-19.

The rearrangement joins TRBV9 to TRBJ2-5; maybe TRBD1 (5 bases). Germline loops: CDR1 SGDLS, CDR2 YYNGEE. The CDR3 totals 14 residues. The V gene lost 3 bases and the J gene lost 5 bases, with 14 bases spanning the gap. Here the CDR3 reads CASSGRGGRETQYF. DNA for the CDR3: TGTGCCAGCAGCGGAAGGGGCGGTCGGGAGACCCAGTACTTC.

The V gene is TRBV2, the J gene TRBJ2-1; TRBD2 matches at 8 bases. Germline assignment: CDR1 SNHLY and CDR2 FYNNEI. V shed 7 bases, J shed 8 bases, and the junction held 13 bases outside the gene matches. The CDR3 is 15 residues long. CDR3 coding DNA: TGTGCCAGCACCCCCTTGGGACTAGTTCTCCATGAGCAGTTCTTC. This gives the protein CASTPLGLVLHEQFF.

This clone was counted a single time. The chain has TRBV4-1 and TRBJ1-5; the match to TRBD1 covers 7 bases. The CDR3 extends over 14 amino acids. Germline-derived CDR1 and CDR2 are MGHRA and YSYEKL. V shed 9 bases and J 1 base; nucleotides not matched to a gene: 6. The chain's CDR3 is CASSRGQSNQPQHF. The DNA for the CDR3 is TGCGCCAGTTCCAGGGGACAGAGCAATCAGCCCCAGCATTTT.

In DNA, the CDR3 is TGTGCCAGCAGCAAAGTCCGGACTGAACCCTATTACGAGCAGTACGTC. Its translation: CASSKVRTEPYYEQYV. This chain links TRBV21-1 with TRBJ2-7; TRBD2, as called in the table, went unchecked against the DNA. TRBV21-1 is an annotated pseudogene. The CDR3 is made up of 16 amino acids.

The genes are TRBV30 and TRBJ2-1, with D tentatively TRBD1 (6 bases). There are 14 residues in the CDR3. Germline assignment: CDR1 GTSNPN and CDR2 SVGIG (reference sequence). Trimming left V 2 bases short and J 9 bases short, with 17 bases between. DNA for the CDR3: TGTGCCTGGAGTTCCCGTCAGGGGTGGGGTGAGCAGTTCTTC. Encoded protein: CAWSSRQGWGEQFF.

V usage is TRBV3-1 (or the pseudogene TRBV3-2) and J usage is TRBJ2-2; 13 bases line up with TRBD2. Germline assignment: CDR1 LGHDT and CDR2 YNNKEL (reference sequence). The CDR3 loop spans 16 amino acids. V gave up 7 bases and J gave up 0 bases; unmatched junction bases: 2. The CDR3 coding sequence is TGTGCCAGCACACTAGCGGGGGGGCCGAACACCGGGGAGCTGTTTTTT. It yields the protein CASTLAGGPNTGELFF.

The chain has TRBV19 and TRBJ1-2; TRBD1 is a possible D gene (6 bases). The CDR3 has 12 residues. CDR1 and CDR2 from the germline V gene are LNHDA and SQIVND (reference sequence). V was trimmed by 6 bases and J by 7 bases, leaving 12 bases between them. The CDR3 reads CASRGGALGYTF. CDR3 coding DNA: TGTGCCAGTAGAGGGGGGGCCCTTGGCTACACCTTC.

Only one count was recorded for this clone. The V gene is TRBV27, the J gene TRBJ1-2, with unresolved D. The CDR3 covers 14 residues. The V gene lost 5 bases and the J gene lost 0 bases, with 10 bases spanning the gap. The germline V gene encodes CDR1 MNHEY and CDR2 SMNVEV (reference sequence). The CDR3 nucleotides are TGTGCCAGCAGTCCGGGTCATACTAACTATGGCTACACCTTC. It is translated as CASSPGHTNYGYTF.

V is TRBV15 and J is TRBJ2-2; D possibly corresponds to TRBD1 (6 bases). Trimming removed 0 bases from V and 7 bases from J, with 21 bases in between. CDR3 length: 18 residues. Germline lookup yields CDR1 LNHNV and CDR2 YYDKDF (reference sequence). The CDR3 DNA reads TGTGCCACCAGCAGAGATCGTGCCAGGACAGCCTGGGGCGGGGAGCTGTTTTTT. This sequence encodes CATSRDRARTAWGGELFF. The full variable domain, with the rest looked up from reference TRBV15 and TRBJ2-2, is DAMVIQNPRYQVTQFGKPVTLSCSQTLNHNVMYWYQQKSSQAPKLLFHYYDKDFNNEADTPDNFQSRRPNTSFCFLDIRSPGLGDTAMYLCATSRDRARTAWGGELFFGEGSRLTVL.

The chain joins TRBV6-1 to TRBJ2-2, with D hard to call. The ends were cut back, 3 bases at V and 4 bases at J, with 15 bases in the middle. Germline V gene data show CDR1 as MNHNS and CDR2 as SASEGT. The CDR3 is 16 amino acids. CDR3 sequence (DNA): TGTGCCAGCAGTGATCCCGGAGCCTATTTCACCGGGGAGCTGTTTTTT. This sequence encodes CASSDPGAYFTGELFF.

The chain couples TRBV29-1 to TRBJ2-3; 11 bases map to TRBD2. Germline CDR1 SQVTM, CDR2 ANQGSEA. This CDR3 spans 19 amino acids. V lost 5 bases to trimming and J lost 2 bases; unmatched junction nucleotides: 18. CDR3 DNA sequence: TGCAGCGTTACTACAGGCGTGGGGCTAGCGGGGGGTCCCACAGATACGCAGTATTTT. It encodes CSVTTGVGLAGGPTDTQYF.

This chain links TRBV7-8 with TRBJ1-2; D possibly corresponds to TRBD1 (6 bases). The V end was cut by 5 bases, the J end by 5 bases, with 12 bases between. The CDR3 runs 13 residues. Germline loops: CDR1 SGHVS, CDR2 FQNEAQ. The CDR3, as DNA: TGTGCCAGCAGCCTACAGGGAACTTATGGCTACACCTTC. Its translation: CASSLQGTYGYTF.

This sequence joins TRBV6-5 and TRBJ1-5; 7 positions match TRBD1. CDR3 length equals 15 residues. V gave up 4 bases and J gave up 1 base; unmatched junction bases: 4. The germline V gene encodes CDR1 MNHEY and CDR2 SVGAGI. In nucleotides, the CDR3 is TGTGCCAGCAGTTTAACAGGGGCGAGCAATCAGCCCCAGCATTTT. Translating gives CASSLTGASNQPQHF.

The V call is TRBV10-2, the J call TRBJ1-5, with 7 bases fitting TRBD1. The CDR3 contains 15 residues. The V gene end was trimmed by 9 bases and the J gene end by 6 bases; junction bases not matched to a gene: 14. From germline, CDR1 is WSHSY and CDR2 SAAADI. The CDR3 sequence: CASSPPGGWSQPQHF. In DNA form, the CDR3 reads TGCGCCAGTAGCCCCCCAGGGGGATGGAGTCAGCCCCAGCATTTT.

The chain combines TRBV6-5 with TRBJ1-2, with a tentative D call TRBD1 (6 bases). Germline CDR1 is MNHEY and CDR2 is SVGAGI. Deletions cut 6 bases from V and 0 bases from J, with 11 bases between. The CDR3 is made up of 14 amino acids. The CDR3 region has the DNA TGTGCCAGCAGGGGGGACACCACTAACTATGGCTACACCTTC. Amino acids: CASRGDTTNYGYTF.

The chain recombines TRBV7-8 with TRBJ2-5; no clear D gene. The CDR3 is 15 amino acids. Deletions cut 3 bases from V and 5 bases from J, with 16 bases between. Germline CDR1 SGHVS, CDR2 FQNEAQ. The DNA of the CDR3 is TGTGCCAGCAGCTTGTCAGTCCCCCTGATGGAGACCCAGTACTTC. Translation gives CASSLSVPLMETQYF.

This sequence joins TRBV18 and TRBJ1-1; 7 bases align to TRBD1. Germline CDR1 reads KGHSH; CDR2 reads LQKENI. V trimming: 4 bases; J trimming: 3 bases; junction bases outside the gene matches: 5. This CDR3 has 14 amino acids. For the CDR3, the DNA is TGTGCCAGCTCACACGACAGGGAGGACACTGAAGCTTTCTTT. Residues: CASSHDREDTEAFF.

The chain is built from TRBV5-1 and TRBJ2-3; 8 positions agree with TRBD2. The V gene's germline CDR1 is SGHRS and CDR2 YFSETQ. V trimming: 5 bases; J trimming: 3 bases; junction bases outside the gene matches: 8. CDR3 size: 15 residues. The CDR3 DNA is TGCGCCAGCAGTCCCCGGGAGGGGGAGACAGATACGCAGTATTTT. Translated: CASSPREGETDTQYF.

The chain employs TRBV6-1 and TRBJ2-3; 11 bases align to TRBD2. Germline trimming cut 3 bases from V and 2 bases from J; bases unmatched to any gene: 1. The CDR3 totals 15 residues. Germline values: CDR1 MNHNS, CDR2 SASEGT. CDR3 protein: CASSDSGGDTDTQYF. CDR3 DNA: TGTGCCAGCAGTGATAGCGGGGGGGACACAGATACGCAGTATTTT.

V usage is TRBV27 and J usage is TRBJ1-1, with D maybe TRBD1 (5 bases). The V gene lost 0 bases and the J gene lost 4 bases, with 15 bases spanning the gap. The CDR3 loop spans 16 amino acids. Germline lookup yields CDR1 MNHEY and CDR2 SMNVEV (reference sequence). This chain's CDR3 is CASSLSVLGGSTEAFF. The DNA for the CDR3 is TGTGCCAGCAGTTTATCTGTTCTGGGGGGATCCACTGAAGCTTTCTTT.

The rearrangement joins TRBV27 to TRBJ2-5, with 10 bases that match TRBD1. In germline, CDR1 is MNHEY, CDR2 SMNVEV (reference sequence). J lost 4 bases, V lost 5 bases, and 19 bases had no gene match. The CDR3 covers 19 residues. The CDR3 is CASSKRTGGGQKNSETQYF. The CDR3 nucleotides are TGTGCCAGCAGTAAACGGACAGGGGGGGGTCAAAAGAACTCAGAGACCCAGTACTTC.

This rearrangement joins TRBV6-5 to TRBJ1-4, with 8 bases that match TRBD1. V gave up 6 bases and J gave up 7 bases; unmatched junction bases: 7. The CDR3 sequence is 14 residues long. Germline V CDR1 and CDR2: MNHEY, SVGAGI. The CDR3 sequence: CASSRDRGGEKLFF. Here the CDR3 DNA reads TGTGCCAGCAGCCGAGACAGGGGTGGTGAAAAACTGTTTTTT.

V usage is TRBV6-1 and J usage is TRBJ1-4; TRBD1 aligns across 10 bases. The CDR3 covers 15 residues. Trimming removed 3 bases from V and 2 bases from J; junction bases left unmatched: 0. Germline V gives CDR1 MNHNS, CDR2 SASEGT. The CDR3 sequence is CASSEGQGTNEKLFF. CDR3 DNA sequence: TGTGCCAGCAGTGAGGGACAGGGGACTAATGAAAAACTGTTTTTT.

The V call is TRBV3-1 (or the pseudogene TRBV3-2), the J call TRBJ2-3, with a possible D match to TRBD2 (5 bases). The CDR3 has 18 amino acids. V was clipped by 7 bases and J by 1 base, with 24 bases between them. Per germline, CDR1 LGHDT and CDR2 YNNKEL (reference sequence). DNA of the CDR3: TGTGCCAGCACCAAAGCCAATCGGGGTGTTCTGGGCACAGATACGCAGTATTTT. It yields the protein CASTKANRGVLGTDTQYF.

This chain's CDR3 is CASGFSVMGGPHNEQFF. In DNA, the CDR3 is TGTGCTAGTGGTTTCTCGGTTATGGGGGGGCCGCACAATGAGCAGTTCTTC. The chain uses TRBV12-5 and TRBJ2-1; D is possibly TRBD2 (7 bases). V lost 3 bases to trimming and J lost 5 bases, with 20 bases between them. CDR1 and CDR2 from the germline V gene are LGHNT and FRNRAP. This CDR3 region has 17 residues.

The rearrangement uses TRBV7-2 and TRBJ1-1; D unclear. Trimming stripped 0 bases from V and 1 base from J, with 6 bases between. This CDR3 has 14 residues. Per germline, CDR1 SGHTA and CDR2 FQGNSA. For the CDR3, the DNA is TGTGCCAGCAGCTTAGCGGCGGAGAACACTGAAGCTTTCTTT. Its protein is CASSLAAENTEAFF. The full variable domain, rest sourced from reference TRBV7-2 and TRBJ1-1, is GAGVSQSPSNKVTEKGKDVELRCDPISGHTALYWYRQSLGQGLEFLIYFQGNSAPDKSGLPSDRFSAERTGGSVSTLTIQRTQQEDSAVYLCASSLAAENTEAFFGQGTRLTVV.